Listed below are T cell receptor beta chains from one sample, sequenced in a study of early T cells in non-severe SARS-CoV-2 infection. TCRdb used MiXCR to reprocess the 5' RACE reads, holding one entry per CDR3 protein. The sample lists fewer than 85,000 distinct CDR3 sequences, approximately 15% occurring once. This material consisted of whole blood, taken at baseline. The receptors were sampled from an adult who was a healthcare worker with PCR-confirmed SARS-CoV-2 infection or an uninfected control (not recorded which). CDR3s include the opening cysteine and the closing phenylalanine or tryptophan. The D gene is left open where the match is weak. Only some rows state a clone size, as once, few, many or a class for expanded clones.

TRBV19	TRBD2	.	TRBJ2-1	CASRLAGAGSYNEQFF	TGTGCCAGTAGACTAGCGGGAGCCGGGTCCTACAATGAGCAGTTCTTC
TRBV6-5	TRBD1	.	TRBJ1-2	CASRGTGYYGYTF	TGTGCCAGCAGGGGGACAGGCTACTATGGCTACACCTTC
TRBV27	TRBD2	.	TRBJ2-5	CASSLTLAGGPETQYF	TGTGCCAGCAGTTTAACGTTAGCGGGAGGGCCCGAGACCCAGTACTTC
TRBV24-1	TRBD2	.	TRBJ2-1	CATSVDGTRDGNEQFF	TGTGCCACCAGTGTTGACGGGACTAGGGATGGCAATGAGCAGTTCTTC
TRBV3-1	TRBD2	.	TRBJ2-7	CASSQEGLALYEQYF	TGTGCCAGCAGCCAAGAGGGACTAGCGCTTTACGAGCAGTACTTC
TRBV20-1	TRBD1	.	TRBJ2-3	CSARKGQIFSTDTQYF	TGCAGTGCTAGAAAGGGACAGATCTTTAGCACAGATACGCAGTATTTT
TRBV7-9	.	many	TRBJ2-7	CASSSFSSYEQYF	TGTGCCAGCAGCTCTTTTAGCTCCTACGAGCAGTACTTC
TRBV4-1	TRBD2	few	TRBJ2-7	CASSQAVTSGMPYEQYF	TGCGCCAGCAGCCAAGCCGTTACTAGCGGGATGCCGTACGAGCAGTACTTC
TRBV28	TRBD2	few	TRBJ2-7	CAISLGTSDYEQYF	TGTGCCATCTCCCTCGGGACTAGCGACTACGAGCAGTACTTC
TRBV7-6	TRBD2	few	TRBJ2-7	CASSPGGNEQYF	TGTGCCAGCAGCCCCGGGGGGAACGAGCAGTACTTC
TRBV5-1	.	many	TRBJ2-2	CASSLAEKANTGELFF	TGCGCCAGCAGCTTGGCGGAAAAGGCGAACACCGGGGAGCTGTTTTTT
TRBV12-3/TRBV12-4	.	many	TRBJ2-3	CASSRVSTDTQYF	TGTGCCAGCAGTCGGGTTAGCACAGATACGCAGTATTTT
TRBV24-1	.	.	TRBJ2-1	CATGQPGNEQFF	TGTGCCACCGGACAGCCGGGCAATGAGCAGTTCTTC
TRBV7-9	.	.	TRBJ1-1	CASSLSTSLARAFF	TGTGCCAGCAGCTTATCGACCTCCTTGGCTCGAGCTTTCTTT
TRBV12-3/TRBV12-4	.	once	TRBJ2-3	CASSLGTSDTQYF	TGTGCCAGCAGTTTAGGAACCTCAGATACGCAGTATTTT
TRBV28	TRBD2	many	TRBJ2-3	CASSWTSGITDTQYF	TGTGCCAGCAGCTGGACTAGCGGGATTACAGATACGCAGTATTTT
TRBV6-4	TRBD1	.	TRBJ2-1	CASSVLAGTGVTEQFF	TGTGCCAGCAGTGTCTTAGCCGGGACAGGGGTTACTGAGCAGTTCTTC
TRBV28	.	many	TRBJ2-3	CASSRAASQDTQYF	TGTGCCAGCAGCCGAGCGGCGTCTCAAGATACGCAGTATTTT
TRBV27	.	.	TRBJ1-1	CASSQTPGHLSTEAFF	TGTGCCAGCAGTCAAACCCCGGGACACCTCTCCACTGAAGCTTTCTTT
TRBV7-8	.	few	TRBJ2-5	CASSLLLAYQETQYF	TGTGCCAGCAGCTTACTACTAGCTTACCAAGAGACCCAGTACTTC
TRBV18	.	many	TRBJ1-5	CASSSTGISNQPQHF	TGTGCCAGCTCATCTACAGGGATATCCAATCAGCCCCAGCATTTT
TRBV20-1	.	.	TRBJ2-7	CSARDRASTYEQYF	TGCAGTGCTAGAGATCGAGCTAGTACCTACGAGCAGTACTTC
TRBV11-2	.	few	TRBJ2-1	CASSLGEVNEQFF	TGTGCCAGCAGCTTAGGGGAGGTCAATGAGCAGTTCTTC
TRBV5-6	TRBD2	few	TRBJ2-5	CASSFLLAGASETQYF	TGTGCCAGCAGCTTCCTACTAGCGGGAGCTTCAGAGACCCAGTACTTC
TRBV4-1	.	few	TRBJ2-5	CASSQDRSAKETQYF	TGCGCCAGCAGCCAAGATAGGTCAGCGAAAGAGACCCAGTACTTC
TRBV6-5	TRBD2	.	TRBJ2-3	CASSGALAAGVGPDTQYF	TGTGCCAGCAGTGGCGCCCTGGCAGCGGGAGTAGGGCCAGATACGCAGTATTTT
TRBV6-5	.	many	TRBJ2-5	CASGTGVQETQYF	TGTGCCAGCGGAACGGGAGTGCAAGAGACCCAGTACTTC
TRBV18	.	.	TRBJ1-1	CASSREGRLNTEAFF	TGTGCCAGCTCGCGAGAGGGGCGTCTTAACACTGAAGCTTTCTTT
TRBV20-1	.	.	TRBJ1-3	CSAREADHSGNTIYF	TGCAGTGCTAGAGAGGCAGATCACTCTGGAAACACCATATATTTT
TRBV3-1	.	few	TRBJ1-2	CASSQDIKQPLRGYTF	TGTGCCAGCAGCCAAGATATCAAACAACCCTTGCGGGGCTACACCTTC
TRBV18	.	few	TRBJ2-3	CASSLTLGDTQYF	TGTGCCAGCTCACTTACTCTAGGAGATACGCAGTATTTT
TRBV28	TRBD1	many	TRBJ1-2	CASRRSETGTGGYTF	TGTGCCAGCAGACGCTCGGAAACGGGGACAGGGGGCTACACCTTC
TRBV2	.	many	TRBJ2-1	CASSESTTSGDNEQFF	TGTGCCAGCAGTGAATCAACCACTAGTGGCGACAATGAGCAGTTCTTC
TRBV25-1	TRBD2	.	TRBJ2-7	CASSTGGGGPYEQYF	TGTGCCAGCAGTACCGGGGGGGGAGGCCCCTACGAGCAGTACTTC
TRBV28	.	many	TRBJ1-6	CASSLGLSLHF	TGTGCCAGCAGTTTAGGACTTTCCCTCCACTTT
TRBV29-1	TRBD1	.	TRBJ2-5	CSVPGQGQETQYF	TGCAGCGTGCCGGGACAGGGCCAAGAGACCCAGTACTTC
TRBV29-1	.	few	TRBJ2-3	CSVLKVSDTQYF	TGCAGCGTCCTAAAGGTCTCTGATACGCAGTATTTT
TRBV7-3	TRBD1	few	TRBJ2-2	CASARGQGTGELFF	TGTGCCAGCGCCCGGGGACAGGGGACCGGGGAGCTGTTTTTT
TRBV3-1	.	few	TRBJ2-6	CASSQGRSGANVLTF	TGTGCCAGCAGCCAGGGTCGCTCTGGGGCCAACGTCCTGACTTTC
TRBV20-1	TRBD1	.	TRBJ2-1	CSAPRTGVEQFF	TGCAGTGCCCCAAGGACAGGGGTAGAGCAGTTCTTC
TRBV20-1	TRBD2	few	TRBJ2-2	CSARTLAGGQTGELFF	TGCAGTGCTAGAACTCTAGCGGGAGGGCAGACCGGGGAGCTGTTTTTT
TRBV12-3/TRBV12-4	.	.	TRBJ2-3	CASSRPGLVDTQYF	TGTGCCAGCAGCCGTCCAGGGTTAGTGGATACGCAGTATTTT